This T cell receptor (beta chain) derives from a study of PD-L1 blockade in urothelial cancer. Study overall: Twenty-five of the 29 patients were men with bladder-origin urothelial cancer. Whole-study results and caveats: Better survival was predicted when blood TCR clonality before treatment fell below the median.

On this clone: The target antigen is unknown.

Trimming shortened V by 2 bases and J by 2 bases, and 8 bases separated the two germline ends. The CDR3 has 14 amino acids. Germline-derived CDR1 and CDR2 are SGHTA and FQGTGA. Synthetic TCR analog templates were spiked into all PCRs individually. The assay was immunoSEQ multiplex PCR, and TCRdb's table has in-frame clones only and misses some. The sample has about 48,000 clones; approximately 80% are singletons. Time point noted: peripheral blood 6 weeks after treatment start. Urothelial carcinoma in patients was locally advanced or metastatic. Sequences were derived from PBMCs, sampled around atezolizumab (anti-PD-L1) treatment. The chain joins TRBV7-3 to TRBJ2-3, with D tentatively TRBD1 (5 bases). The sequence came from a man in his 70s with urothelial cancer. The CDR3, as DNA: TGTGCCAGCAGCTTACCAGGGATCACAGATACGCAGTATTTT. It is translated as CASSLPGITDTQYF.